The 2 T cell receptor beta chains below were found in one sample sequenced in a study of T cells in Graves' hyperthyroidism and ophthalmopathy. RNA transcripts served as the template for amplifying TCR beta CDR3 regions. When the TCR CDR3 underwent first-round RT-PCR, the HTBI primer set was used. TCRdb ran MiXCR on the multiplex PCR reads and lists one entry per CDR3 protein. The top ten hold around four fifths of the sample, which has a few hundred thousand distinct CDR3 sequences, roughly 25% seen once. What was sequenced was blood. The receptors originated from a man between 45 and 60 years old with Graves' hyperthyroidism.

DNA for the CDR3: TGTGCCAGCAGTTACAGGGGGACTAACTATGGCTACACCTTC. Protein: CASSYRGTNYGYTF. The chain uses TRBV6-2 or TRBV6-3 and TRBJ1-2; a possible D gene is TRBD1 (6 bases). V was shortened by 2 bases and J by 0 bases, with 7 bases between the two germline ends. Germline lookup yields CDR1 MNHEY and CDR2 SVGEGT. The CDR3 runs to 14 residues.

This clonotype was recorded a few times. V usage is TRBV2 and J usage is TRBJ1-3, with D unclear. The CDR3 extends over 12 amino acids. Trimming left V 5 bases short and J 3 bases short, with 5 bases between. Germline V gene lookup returns CDR1 SNHLY and CDR2 FYNNEI. CDR3 residues: CASSQDGNTIYF. CDR3 bases: TGTGCCAGCAGTCAGGATGGAAACACCATATATTTT.